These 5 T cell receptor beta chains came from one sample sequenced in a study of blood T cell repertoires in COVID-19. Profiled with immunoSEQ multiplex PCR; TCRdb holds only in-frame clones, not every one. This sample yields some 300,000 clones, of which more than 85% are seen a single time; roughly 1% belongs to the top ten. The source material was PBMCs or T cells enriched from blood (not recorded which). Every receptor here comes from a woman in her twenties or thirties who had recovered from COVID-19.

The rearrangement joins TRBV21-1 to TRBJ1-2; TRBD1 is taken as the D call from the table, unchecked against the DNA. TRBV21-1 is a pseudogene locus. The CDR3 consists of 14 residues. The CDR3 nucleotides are TGTGCCAGCAGCAGGAGAACAGGTAACTATGGCTACACCTTC. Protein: CASSRRTGNYGYTF.

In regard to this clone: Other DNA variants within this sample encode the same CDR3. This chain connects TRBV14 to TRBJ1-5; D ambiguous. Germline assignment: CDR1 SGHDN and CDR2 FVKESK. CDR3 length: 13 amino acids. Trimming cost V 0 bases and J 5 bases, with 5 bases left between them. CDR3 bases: TGTGCCAGCAGCCAAGACTCGGATCAGCCCCAGCATTTT. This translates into CASSQDSDQPQHF.

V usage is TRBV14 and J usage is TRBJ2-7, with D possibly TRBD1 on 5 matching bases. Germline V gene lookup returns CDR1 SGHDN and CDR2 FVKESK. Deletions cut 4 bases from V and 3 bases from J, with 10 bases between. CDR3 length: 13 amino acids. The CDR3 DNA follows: TGTGCCAGCAGCCTGGGCAGGGTCTACGAGCAGTACTTC. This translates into CASSLGRVYEQYF.

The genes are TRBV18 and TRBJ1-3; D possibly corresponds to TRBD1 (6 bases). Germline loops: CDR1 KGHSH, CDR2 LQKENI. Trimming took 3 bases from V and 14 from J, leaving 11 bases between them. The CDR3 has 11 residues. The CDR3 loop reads CASSPDRPVYF. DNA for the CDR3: TGTGCCAGCTCACCCGACAGGCCCGTATATTTT.

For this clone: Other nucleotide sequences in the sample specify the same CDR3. CDR3: CASSSPGTGNTEAFF. The CDR3 nucleotides are TGTGCCAGCAGCTCCCCTGGGACAGGTAACACTGAAGCTTTCTTT. This sequence joins TRBV28 and TRBJ1-1; TRBD1 aligns across 8 bases. The J segment lost 2 bases and the V segment lost 6 bases, leaving 8 bases of the junction unmatched. Germline V lookup: CDR1 MDHEN, CDR2 SYDVKM. The CDR3 has 15 amino acids.